The clone carrying this T cell receptor beta chain was seen a few times. Its antigen is not identified. This sample was included in a study of blood T cells in healthy people across ages. Study-wide results and limits: Changes in expanded clonotypes were possibly confounded, as the CMV status of donors was unknown. Per-million-T-cell TCR beta diversity fell roughly linearly with age. Diversity figures based on one million T cells were deemed too low.

The CDR3 contains 15 residues. Germline assignment: CDR1 SGHRS and CDR2 YFSETQ. J gave up 6 bases and V 4 bases, and 9 bases lay outside the gene matches. For the second PCR, which ran for 7 to 11 cycles, a sample-barcoded 5' primer and a J-beta primer mix were used. Researchers report that a template-switch adaptor with 12 random nucleotides tagged each cDNA molecule. TCRdb independently ran MiXCR on the 5' RACE reads; one entry per CDR3 protein. The sample contains around 1,800,000 distinct CDR3 sequences, approximately 40% of which appear only once. This receptor was obtained from a human donor in good health. This chain joins TRBV5-1 and TRBJ2-7, with TRBD1 identical over 11 bases. Sequencing input: blood. The CDR3: CASSTSGTGGIEQYF. CDR3 DNA sequence: TGCGCCAGCAGCACCTCCGGGACAGGGGGGATCGAGCAGTACTTC.